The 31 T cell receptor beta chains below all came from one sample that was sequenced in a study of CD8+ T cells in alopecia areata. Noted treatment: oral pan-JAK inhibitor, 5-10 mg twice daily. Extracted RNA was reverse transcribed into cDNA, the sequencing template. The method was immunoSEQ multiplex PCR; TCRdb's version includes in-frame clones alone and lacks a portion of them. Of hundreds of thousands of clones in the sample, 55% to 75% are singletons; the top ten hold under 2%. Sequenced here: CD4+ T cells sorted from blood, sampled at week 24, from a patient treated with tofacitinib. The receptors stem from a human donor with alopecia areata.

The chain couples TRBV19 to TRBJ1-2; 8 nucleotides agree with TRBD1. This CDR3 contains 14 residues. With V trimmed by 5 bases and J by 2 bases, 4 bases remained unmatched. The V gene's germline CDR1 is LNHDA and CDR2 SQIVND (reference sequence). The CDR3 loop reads CASSAWTGNYGYTF. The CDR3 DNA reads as TGTGCCAGTAGTGCCTGGACAGGGAACTATGGCTACACCTTC.

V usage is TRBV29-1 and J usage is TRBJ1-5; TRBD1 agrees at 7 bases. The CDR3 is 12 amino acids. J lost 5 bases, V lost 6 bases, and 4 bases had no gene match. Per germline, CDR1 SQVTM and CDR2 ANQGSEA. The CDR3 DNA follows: TGCAGCGTAGGACAGGTGGATCAGCCCCAGCATTTT. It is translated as CSVGQVDQPQHF. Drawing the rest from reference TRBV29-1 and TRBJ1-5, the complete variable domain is SAVISQKPSRDICQRGTSLTIQCQVDSQVTMMFWYRQQPGQSLTLIATANQGSEATYESGFVIDKFPISRPNLTFSTLTVSNMSPEDSSIYLCSVGQVDQPQHFGDGTRLSIL.

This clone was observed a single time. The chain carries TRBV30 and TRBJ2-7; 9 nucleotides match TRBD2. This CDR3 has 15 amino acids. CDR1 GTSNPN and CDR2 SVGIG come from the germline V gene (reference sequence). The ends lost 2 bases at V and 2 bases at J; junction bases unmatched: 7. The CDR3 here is CAWSIQAGGTYEQYF. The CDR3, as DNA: TGTGCCTGGAGTATACAAGCGGGGGGAACCTACGAGCAGTACTTC.

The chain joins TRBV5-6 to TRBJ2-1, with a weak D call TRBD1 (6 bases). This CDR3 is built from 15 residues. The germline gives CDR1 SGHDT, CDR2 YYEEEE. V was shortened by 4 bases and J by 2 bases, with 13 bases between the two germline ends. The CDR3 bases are TGTGCCAGCAGCGGCGGCAGGGGAACCTACAATGAGCAGTTCTTC. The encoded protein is CASSGGRGTYNEQFF.

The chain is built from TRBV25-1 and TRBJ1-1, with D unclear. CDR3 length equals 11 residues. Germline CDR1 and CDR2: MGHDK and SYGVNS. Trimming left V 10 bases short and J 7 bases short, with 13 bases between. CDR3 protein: CATNRTDEAFF. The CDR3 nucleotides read TGTGCCACCAACCGGACCGATGAAGCTTTCTTT.

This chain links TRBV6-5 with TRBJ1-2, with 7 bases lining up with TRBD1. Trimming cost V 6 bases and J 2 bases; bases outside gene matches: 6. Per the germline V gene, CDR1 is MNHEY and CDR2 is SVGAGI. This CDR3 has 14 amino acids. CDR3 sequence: CASSKQGTNYGYTF. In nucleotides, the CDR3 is TGTGCCAGCAGCAAACAGGGGACAAACTATGGCTACACCTTC.

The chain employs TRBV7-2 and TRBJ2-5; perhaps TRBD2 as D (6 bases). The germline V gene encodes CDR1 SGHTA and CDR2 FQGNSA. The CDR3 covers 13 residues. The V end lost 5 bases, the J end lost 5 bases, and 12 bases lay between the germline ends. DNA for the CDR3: TGTGCCAGCAGCCCCCTGCTAGCGGAGACCCAGTACTTC. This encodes CASSPLLAETQYF. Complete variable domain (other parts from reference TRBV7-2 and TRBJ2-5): GAGVSQSPSNKVTEKGKDVELRCDPISGHTALYWYRQSLGQGLEFLIYFQGNSAPDKSGLPSDRFSAERTGGSVSTLTIQRTQQEDSAVYLCASSPLLAETQYFGPGTRLLVL.

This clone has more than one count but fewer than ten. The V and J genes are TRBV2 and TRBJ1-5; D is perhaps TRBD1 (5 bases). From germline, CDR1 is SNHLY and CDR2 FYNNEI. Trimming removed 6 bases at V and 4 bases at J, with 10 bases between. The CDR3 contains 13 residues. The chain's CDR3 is CASRGDGNQPQHF. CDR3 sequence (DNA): TGTGCCAGCAGGGGGGACGGGAATCAGCCCCAGCATTTT.

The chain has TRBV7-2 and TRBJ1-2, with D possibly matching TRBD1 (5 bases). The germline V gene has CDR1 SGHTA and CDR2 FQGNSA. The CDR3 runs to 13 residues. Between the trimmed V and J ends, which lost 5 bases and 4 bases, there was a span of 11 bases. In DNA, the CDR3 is TGTGCCAGCAGCGGAGGTCAGGGCTATGGCTACACCTTC. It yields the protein CASSGGQGYGYTF.

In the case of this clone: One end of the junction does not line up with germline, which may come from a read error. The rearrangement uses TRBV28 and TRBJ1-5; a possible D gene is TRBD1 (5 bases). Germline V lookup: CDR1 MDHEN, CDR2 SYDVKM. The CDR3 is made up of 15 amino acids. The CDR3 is CASSFAREYNQAQHF. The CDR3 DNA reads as TGTGCCAGCAGTTTCGCCAGGGAATACAATCAGGCCCAGCATTTT.

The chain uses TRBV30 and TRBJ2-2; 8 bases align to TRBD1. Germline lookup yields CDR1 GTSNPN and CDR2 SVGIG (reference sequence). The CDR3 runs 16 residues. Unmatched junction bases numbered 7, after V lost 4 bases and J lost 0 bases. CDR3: CAWTPPGGPNTGELFF. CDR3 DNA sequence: TGTGCCTGGACGCCCCCAGGGGGCCCGAACACCGGGGAGCTGTTTTTT.

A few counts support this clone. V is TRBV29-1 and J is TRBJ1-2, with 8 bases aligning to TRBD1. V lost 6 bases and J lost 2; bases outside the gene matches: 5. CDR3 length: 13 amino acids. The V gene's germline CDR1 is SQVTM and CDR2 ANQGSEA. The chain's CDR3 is CSVVRDRNYGYTF. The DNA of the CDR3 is TGCAGCGTCGTGAGGGACAGGAACTATGGCTACACCTTC. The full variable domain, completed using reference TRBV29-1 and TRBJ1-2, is SAVISQKPSRDICQRGTSLTIQCQVDSQVTMMFWYRQQPGQSLTLIATANQGSEATYESGFVIDKFPISRPNLTFSTLTVSNMSPEDSSIYLCSVVRDRNYGYTFGSGTRLTVV.

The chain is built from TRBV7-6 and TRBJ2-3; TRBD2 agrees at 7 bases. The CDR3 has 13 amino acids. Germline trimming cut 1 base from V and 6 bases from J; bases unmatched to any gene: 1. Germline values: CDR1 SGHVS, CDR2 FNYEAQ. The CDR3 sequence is CASSLDSGDTQYF. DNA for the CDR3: TGTGCCAGCAGCTTAGATAGCGGGGATACGCAGTATTTT.

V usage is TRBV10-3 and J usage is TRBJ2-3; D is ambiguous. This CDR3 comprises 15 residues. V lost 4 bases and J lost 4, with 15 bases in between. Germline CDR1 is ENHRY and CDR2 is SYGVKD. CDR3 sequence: CAISGADPWADTQYF. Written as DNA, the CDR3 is TGTGCCATCAGTGGGGCGGACCCTTGGGCAGATACGCAGTATTTT.

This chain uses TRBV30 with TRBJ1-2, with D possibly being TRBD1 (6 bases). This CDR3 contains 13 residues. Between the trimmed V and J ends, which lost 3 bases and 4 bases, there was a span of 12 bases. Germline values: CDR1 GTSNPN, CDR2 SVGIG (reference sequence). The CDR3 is CAWRAGTLYGYTF. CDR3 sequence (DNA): TGTGCCTGGAGGGCCGGGACACTCTATGGCTACACCTTC.

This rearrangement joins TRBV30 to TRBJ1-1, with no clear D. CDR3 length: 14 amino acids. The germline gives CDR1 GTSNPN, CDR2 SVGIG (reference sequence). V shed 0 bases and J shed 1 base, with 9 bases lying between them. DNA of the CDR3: TGTGCCTGGAGTGTCAGGTCCAAGAACACTGAAGCTTTCTTT. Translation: CAWSVRSKNTEAFF.

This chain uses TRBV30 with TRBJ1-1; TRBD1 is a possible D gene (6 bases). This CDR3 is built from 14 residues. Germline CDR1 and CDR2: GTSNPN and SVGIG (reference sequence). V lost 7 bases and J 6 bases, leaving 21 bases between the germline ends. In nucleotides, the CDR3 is TGTGCCTCTCGACAGGAAGGGGGTCTCGCTGAAGCTTTCTTT. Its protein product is CASRQEGGLAEAFF.

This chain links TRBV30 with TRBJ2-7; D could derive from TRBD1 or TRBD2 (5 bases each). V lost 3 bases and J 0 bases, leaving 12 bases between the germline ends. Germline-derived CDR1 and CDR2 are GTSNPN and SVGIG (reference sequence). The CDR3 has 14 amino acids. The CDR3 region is CAWSRDGTSYEQYF. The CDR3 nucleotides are TGTGCCTGGAGCCGGGACGGTACCTCCTACGAGCAGTACTTC.

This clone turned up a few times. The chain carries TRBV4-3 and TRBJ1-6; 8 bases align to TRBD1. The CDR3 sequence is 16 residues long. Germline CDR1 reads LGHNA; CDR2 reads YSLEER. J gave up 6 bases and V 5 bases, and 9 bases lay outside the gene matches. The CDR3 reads CASSSGGETFNSPLHF. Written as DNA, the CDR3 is TGCGCCAGCAGCTCAGGGGGCGAGACTTTTAATTCACCCCTCCACTTT.

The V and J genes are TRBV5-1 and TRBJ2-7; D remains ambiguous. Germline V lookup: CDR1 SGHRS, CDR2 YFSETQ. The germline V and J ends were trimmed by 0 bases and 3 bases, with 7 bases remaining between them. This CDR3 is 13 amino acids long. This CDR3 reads CASSLALDYEQYF. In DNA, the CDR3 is TGCGCCAGCAGCTTGGCCCTCGACTACGAGCAGTACTTC.

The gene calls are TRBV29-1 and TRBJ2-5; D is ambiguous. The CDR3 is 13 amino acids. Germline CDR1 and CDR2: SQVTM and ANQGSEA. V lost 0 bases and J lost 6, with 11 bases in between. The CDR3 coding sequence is TGCAGCGTTGAAGATTGGATTAGGCAGACCCAGTACTTC. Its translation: CSVEDWIRQTQYF.

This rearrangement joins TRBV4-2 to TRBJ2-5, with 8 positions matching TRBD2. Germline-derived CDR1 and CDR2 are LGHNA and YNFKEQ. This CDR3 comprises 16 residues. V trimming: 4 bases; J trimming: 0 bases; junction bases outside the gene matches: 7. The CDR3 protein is CASSPFAGGHQETQYF. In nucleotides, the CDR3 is TGTGCCAGCAGCCCATTTGCGGGGGGCCACCAAGAGACCCAGTACTTC.

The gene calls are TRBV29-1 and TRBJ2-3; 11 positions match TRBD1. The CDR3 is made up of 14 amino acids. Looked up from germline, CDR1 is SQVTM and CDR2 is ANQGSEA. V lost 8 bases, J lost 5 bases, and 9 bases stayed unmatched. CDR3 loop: CSTSDRGLGDTQYF. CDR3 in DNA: TGCAGCACCTCGGACAGGGGGCTAGGAGATACGCAGTATTTT.

The CDR3 coding sequence is TGTGCCAGCAGTTTATCCCGAAGGGGGGCTTCGTCCCTCCACTTT. This sequence encodes CASSLSRRGASSLHF. This chain links TRBV27 with TRBJ1-6; perhaps TRBD1 as D (6 bases). The CDR3 runs to 15 residues. CDR1 MNHEY and CDR2 SMNVEV come from the germline V gene (reference sequence). The ends were cut back, 0 bases at V and 14 bases at J, with 17 bases in the middle.

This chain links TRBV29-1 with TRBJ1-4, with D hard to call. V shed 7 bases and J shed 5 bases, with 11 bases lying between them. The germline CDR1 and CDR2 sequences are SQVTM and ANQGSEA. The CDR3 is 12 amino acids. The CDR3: CSAGSRNEKLFF. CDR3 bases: TGCAGCGCTGGGTCCCGGAATGAAAAACTGTTTTTT. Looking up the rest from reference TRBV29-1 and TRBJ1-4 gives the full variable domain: SAVISQKPSRDICQRGTSLTIQCQVDSQVTMMFWYRQQPGQSLTLIATANQGSEATYESGFVIDKFPISRPNLTFSTLTVSNMSPEDSSIYLCSAGSRNEKLFFGSGTQLSVL.

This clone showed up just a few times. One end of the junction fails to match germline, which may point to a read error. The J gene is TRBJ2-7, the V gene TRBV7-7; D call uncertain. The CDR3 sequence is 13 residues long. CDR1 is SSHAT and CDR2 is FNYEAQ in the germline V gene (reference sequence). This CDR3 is CASSLRRSYEQYF. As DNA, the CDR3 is TGTGCTAGCAGCTTGCGGCGTTCCTACGAGCAGTACTTC.

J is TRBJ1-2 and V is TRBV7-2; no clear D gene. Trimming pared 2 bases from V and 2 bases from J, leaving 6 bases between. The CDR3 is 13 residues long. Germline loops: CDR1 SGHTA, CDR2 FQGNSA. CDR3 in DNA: TGTGCCAGCAGCTTAACCAGCAACTATGGCTACACCTTC. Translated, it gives CASSLTSNYGYTF.

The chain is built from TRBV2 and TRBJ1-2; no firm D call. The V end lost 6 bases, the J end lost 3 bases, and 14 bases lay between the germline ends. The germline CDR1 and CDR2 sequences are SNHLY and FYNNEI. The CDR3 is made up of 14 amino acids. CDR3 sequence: CASRRFREDYGYTF. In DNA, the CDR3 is TGTGCCAGCAGACGGTTCCGGGAGGACTATGGCTACACCTTC.

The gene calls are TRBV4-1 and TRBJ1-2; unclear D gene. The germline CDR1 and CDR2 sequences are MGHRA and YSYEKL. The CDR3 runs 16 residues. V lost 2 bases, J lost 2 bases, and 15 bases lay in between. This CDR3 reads CASSQPSNRRNYGYTF. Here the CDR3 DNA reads TGCGCCAGCAGCCAACCCTCGAACCGCAGAAACTATGGCTACACCTTC.

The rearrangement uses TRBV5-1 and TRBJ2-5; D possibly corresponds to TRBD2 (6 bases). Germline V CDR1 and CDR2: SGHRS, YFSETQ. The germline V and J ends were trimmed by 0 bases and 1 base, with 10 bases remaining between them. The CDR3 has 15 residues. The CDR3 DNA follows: TGCGCCAGCAGCTTGGGGCGCGGGACCCAAGAGACCCAGTACTTC. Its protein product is CASSLGRGTQETQYF. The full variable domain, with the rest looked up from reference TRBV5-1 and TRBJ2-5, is KAGVTQTPRYLIKTRGQQVTLSCSPISGHRSVSWYQQTPGQGLQFLFEYFSETQRNKGNFPGRFSGRQFSNSRSEMNVSTLELGDSALYLCASSLGRGTQETQYFGPGTRLLVL.

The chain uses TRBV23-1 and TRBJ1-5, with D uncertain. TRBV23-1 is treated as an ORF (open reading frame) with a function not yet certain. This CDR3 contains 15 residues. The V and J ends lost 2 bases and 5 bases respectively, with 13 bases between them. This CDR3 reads CASSQNSQMDQPQHF. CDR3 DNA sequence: TGCGCCAGCAGTCAAAATAGCCAGATGGATCAGCCCCAGCATTTT.